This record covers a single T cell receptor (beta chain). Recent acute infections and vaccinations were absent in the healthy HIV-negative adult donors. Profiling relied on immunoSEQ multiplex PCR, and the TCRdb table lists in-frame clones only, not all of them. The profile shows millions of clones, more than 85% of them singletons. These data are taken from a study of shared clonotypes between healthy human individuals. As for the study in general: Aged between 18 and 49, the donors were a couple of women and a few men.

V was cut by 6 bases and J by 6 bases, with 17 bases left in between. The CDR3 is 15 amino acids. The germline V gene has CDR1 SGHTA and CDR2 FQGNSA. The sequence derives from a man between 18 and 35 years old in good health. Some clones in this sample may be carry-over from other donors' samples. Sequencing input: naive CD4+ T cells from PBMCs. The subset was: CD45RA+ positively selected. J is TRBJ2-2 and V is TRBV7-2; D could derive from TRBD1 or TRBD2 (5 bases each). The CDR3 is CASRLGAGWSGELFF. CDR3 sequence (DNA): TGTGCCAGCAGACTAGGGGCAGGGTGGTCCGGGGAGCTGTTTTTT.